The subject of this entry is one T cell receptor (beta chain). The antigen it recognizes is unknown. Within one base of it there is no much larger clone, and no base qualities were kept. From the cysteine up to the phenylalanine, the CDR3 has a length of 16 residues. Left in the record is the CDR3 DNA by itself, 48 bases read in frame from the first base. Trimming leaves V shorter by 0 bases and J shorter by 6 bases, with the junction holding 5 bases beyond the gene matches. CDR1 and CDR2 were assigned from the germline V gene as SGHNT and YENEEA. Library construction relied on RACE. Instrument on record: NextSeq 500. During library preparation, unique molecular identifiers were attached to individual cDNA molecules so that TCRs could be counted quantitatively and reproducibly. Each blood RNA sample was used to sequence both TCR alpha and TCR beta chains. The paper's processing steps were these. The median number of TCRs per sample was over 95,000, ranging from about 20,000 to 750,000. V, J and CDR3 annotation of the TCR reads was performed with the Decombinator software suite. To make PS versus PT1 abundance plots, every sample was subsampled to the same number of TCRs (28,000). TCRs were defined as expanded if absent before sensitization and observed at least eight times at the 2-week time point. The public reads were reanalyzed by TCRdb: fastp trimming at Q25, MiXCR alignment, in-frame beta chains only. Duplicate CDR3 protein sequences are folded into a single record with the most common DNA and genes. The V and J calls and clone size come from TCRdb's table, not from the authors' own analysis. The sample table records about 84,000 distinct CDR3 sequences; 10% of these occur just once. The ten largest account for roughly 5% of the sample.

What the time point label conveys for this sample: patch test 2, 6 weeks after DPC sensitization. The treatment or condition label corresponds to: therapeutic diphenylcyclopropenone sensitization with weekly scalp DPC. Blood at each patch-test visit was drawn before the patch test was applied. Patients were eligible if aged 18 to 70, diagnosed with alopecia and judged suitable for DPC therapy, and pregnant patients were excluded. Total RNA was isolated from unfractionated whole blood collected in Tempus Blood RNA tubes. This sample is drawn from a study of human T cells and chemical hapten exposure (dated by TCRdb to 2020 to 2023). As for the study more broadly: For sensitization, 2% DPC in acetone was applied to a roughly 2 cm by roughly 2 cm area of upper inner arm skin. Blood samples were taken from patients before sensitization (week 0) and at 2, 6 and about 24 weeks after DPC sensitization. Throughout the study period of about 25 weeks, patients also received therapeutic DPC doses to the scalp every week. The study tracked peripheral blood TCR repertoire changes in vivo during primary and secondary sensitization to the hapten diphenylcyclopropenone (DPC) in alopecia patients. Twenty-nine alopecia patients provided blood for TCR sequencing at one to four time points (pre-sensitization, 2, 6 and 24 weeks). The mostly female patient cohort included alopecia areata with under or over 50% scalp involvement, alopecia totalis and alopecia universalis. Patch testing on the upper back used Finn chambers containing 0.01% DPC, with scoring done after 6 days according to International Contact Dermatitis Research Group standards. Libraries were combined into a pool for sequencing, and differences in TCR yield between samples came mainly from small differences in library volumes within the pool.

Points the paper makes about the study in general: DPC sensitization did not change how many TCRs were above 1 in 1000 frequency, and no evidence was found of alterations in global repertoire structure. Repeated subsampling changed both the strength of the expansion versus patch-test correlation and the threshold at which the correlation became significant. Compared with pre-sensitization or healthy control sets, expanded TCRs formed significantly more large CDR3 similarity clusters, which is consistent with antigen-driven responses. A positive correlation was found between the number of PT1 expanded TCRs and patch test score, with significance reached at thresholds 8, 16 and 32 but not 4. Because all patients had alopecia, a presumed autoimmune disease, the immune response of the patients might differ from that of healthy individuals.

The clonotype originates from a woman in her fifties or sixties with alopecia areata. Some clones in this sample may be carry-over from other donors' samples. Source: whole blood, taken in connection with sensitization to the hapten diphenylcyclopropenone (DPC). In this chain, TRBV11-3 is recombined with TRBJ2-1, with 10 central nucleotides matching TRBD2. The CDR3 region: CASSLDLAGVGNEQFF. The nucleotide sequence is given as TGTGCCAGCAGCTTAGACCTAGCGGGAGTAGGCAATGAGCAGTTCTTC.